This T cell receptor beta chain was profiled in a study of blood T cell repertoires in COVID-19. Study in general: In each case, the material was cDNA or gDNA derived from T cells, B-cell-depleted T cells, or PBMCs.

The authors' processing: By means of reference gene primer amplification, nucleated cell counts were estimated. Assay: immunoSEQ multiplex PCR; the TCRdb copy retains only in-frame clones and omits some. The D gene and trimming were derived from the DNA, and the V and J assignments and clone size from that table. This sample carries roughly 50,000 clones, 90% of them seen once, and the ten largest clones take 8% to 9%. The CDR3 covers 15 residues. The ends were cut back, 5 bases at V and 6 bases at J, with 19 bases in the middle. Germline values: CDR1 SGHKS, CDR2 YYEKEE (reference sequence). Specimen: peripheral blood. V and J are TRBV5-5 and TRBJ2-3, with a weak D call TRBD1 (5 bases). This clonotype was sampled from a woman in her 40s with active COVID-19. The CDR3 loop reads CASSPGHQSGDTQYF. The CDR3 DNA is TGTGCCAGCAGTCCGGGCCATCAATCAGGGGATACGCAGTATTTT.